These 15 T cell receptor beta chains share one sample of origin, sequenced in a study of T cells in Graves' hyperthyroidism and ophthalmopathy. Regions amplified from RNA transcripts were the TCR beta CDR3 regions. In the first-round RT-PCR of the TCR CDR3, the HTBI primer set was used. TCRdb re-derived calls from the multiplex PCR reads in MiXCR, one entry per CDR3 protein. The table has a few hundred thousand distinct CDR3 sequences, around 14% seen once. Sequencing was performed on blood. The receptor set was obtained from a woman younger than 30 with Graves' hyperthyroidism.

This clonotype was picked up many times. The genes are TRBV7-2 and TRBJ2-1; D might be TRBD2 (6 bases). The germline V and J ends were trimmed by 5 bases and 7 bases, with 15 bases remaining between them. Germline V gene sequence: CDR1 SGHTA, CDR2 FQGNSA. The CDR3 has 14 residues. The CDR3: CASSQTRDFNEQFF. The CDR3 nucleotides are TGTGCCAGCAGCCAGACTAGGGATTTTAATGAGCAGTTCTTC.

This clonotype was seen ten or more times. The genes are TRBV9 and TRBJ1-2; D is perhaps TRBD1 (6 bases). The length of the CDR3 is 12 residues. Germline V lookup: CDR1 SGDLS, CDR2 YYNGEE. With 3 bases removed from V and 7 bases from J, the gap between germline ends came to 10 bases. CDR3 protein: CASSDRVSGYTF. The CDR3 DNA follows: TGTGCCAGCAGCGACAGGGTTTCTGGCTACACCTTC.

The table lists this clonotype with many counts. The CDR3 region has the DNA TGCGCCAGCAGCTACGGGACTAGCACAGATACGCAGTATTTT. Translated: CASSYGTSTDTQYF. The rearrangement uses TRBV5-1 and TRBJ2-3; D is possibly TRBD2 (6 bases). This CDR3 comprises 14 residues. With 3 bases removed from V and 0 bases from J, the gap between germline ends came to 8 bases. The germline V gene has CDR1 SGHRS and CDR2 YFSETQ.

This clonotype was counted at least ten times. The chain links TRBV28 to TRBJ2-1; a weak D match, TRBD2 (6 bases). The V gene's germline CDR1 is MDHEN and CDR2 SYDVKM. V was shortened by 3 bases and J by 6 bases, with 18 bases between the two germline ends. This CDR3 contains 16 residues. CDR3 DNA: TGTGCCAGCAGTTTCGGTGCGGGAATACCCTTCAATGAGCAGTTCTTC. This codes for CASSFGAGIPFNEQFF.

This clonotype was recorded many times. The chain carries TRBV28 and TRBJ1-2, with a possible D match to TRBD1 (5 bases). Trimming stripped 2 bases from V and 2 bases from J, with 12 bases between. CDR1 is MDHEN and CDR2 is SYDVKM in the germline V gene. This CDR3 contains 15 residues. CDR3 in DNA: TGTGCCAGCAGTTTAGGGATAGGGACCAACTATGGCTACACCTTC. It encodes CASSLGIGTNYGYTF.

This chain joins TRBV25-1 and TRBJ1-4; D may be TRBD1 (5 bases). The germline CDR1 and CDR2 sequences are MGHDK and SYGVNS. This CDR3 spans 17 amino acids. V lost 2 bases to trimming and J lost 5 bases, with 18 bases between them. The chain's CDR3 is CASSEPRRGFRNEKLFF. The CDR3 DNA follows: TGTGCCAGCAGTGAACCCCGAAGGGGCTTCCGCAATGAAAAACTGTTTTTT.

J is TRBJ1-5 and V is TRBV20-1; TRBD1 agrees at 9 bases. V trimming: 5 bases; J trimming: 9 bases; junction bases outside the gene matches: 11. The CDR3 totals 14 residues. Germline loops: CDR1 DFQATT, CDR2 SNEGSKA (reference sequence). CDR3 in amino acids: CSAYDRGTLWPQHF. The CDR3 nucleotides are TGCAGTGCTTACGACAGGGGGACCCTATGGCCCCAGCATTTT.

The V gene is TRBV5-4, the J gene TRBJ1-2; TRBD1 matches 11 bases. J gave up 4 bases and V 4 bases, and 6 bases lay outside the gene matches. The CDR3 has 15 residues. Germline V CDR1 and CDR2: SGHNT, YYREEE (reference sequence). In DNA, the CDR3 is TGTGCCAGCAGCCCGGGACAGGGGGAAAGCTATGGCTACACCTTC. This encodes CASSPGQGESYGYTF.

The chain has TRBV5-1 and TRBJ2-5; no clear D gene. This CDR3 contains 16 residues. V shed 0 bases and J shed 1 base, with 13 bases lying between them. Germline V gene data show CDR1 as SGHRS and CDR2 as YFSETQ. The CDR3 reads CASSLGTRPTQETQYF. The CDR3 nucleotides read TGCGCCAGCAGCTTGGGAACCCGACCGACCCAAGAGACCCAGTACTTC.

In the case of this clonotype: A junction end diverges from the germline sequence, so it may reflect a read error. This chain links TRBV7-2 with TRBJ2-7; D remains ambiguous. Germline-derived CDR1 and CDR2 are SGHTA and FQGNSA. This CDR3 is 12 amino acids long. This CDR3 is CASRRGSCEQYF. In DNA, the CDR3 is TGTGCTAGTCGCCGAGGCTCCTGCGAGCAGTACTTC.

This clonotype has at least ten counts. J is TRBJ2-1 and V is TRBV3-1; 11 nucleotides align to TRBD2. From germline, CDR1 is LGHDT and CDR2 YNNKEL (reference sequence). The CDR3 consists of 16 residues. Trimming removed 1 base from V and 8 bases from J; junction bases left unmatched: 7. As DNA, the CDR3 is TGTGCCAGCAGCCAAGTCTATAGCGGGAGGGTTTATGAGCAGTTCTTC. Encoded protein: CASSQVYSGRVYEQFF.

The V gene is TRBV20-1, the J gene TRBJ1-1; D gene uncertain. V lost 8 bases, J lost 5 bases, and 18 bases lay in between. The V gene's germline CDR1 is DFQATT and CDR2 SNEGSKA (reference sequence). CDR3 length: 13 residues. CDR3 sequence: CSQATPVGTEAFF. The CDR3 DNA reads as TGCAGTCAAGCGACTCCGGTGGGGACTGAAGCTTTCTTT.

This clonotype was seen repeatedly, ten times or more. The chain recombines TRBV11-2 with TRBJ1-4, with 7 bases lining up with TRBD1. CDR1 is SGHAT, CDR2 FQNNGV, per germline. With 8 bases clipped from V and 5 bases from J, the junction kept 14 bases outside the gene matches. This CDR3 region has 16 residues. The CDR3 region has the DNA TGTGCCAGCCGTCCCGGTCTCCGGGACAGAAATGAAAAACTGTTTTTT. This encodes CASRPGLRDRNEKLFF.

Worth noting for this clonotype: A much larger clone sits a single nucleotide away, making a read error possible. The chain joins TRBV13 to TRBJ2-1, with 7 positions matching TRBD2. The J call may be in error: the DNA end matches TRBJ2-7 better. Germline CDR1 PRHDT, CDR2 FYEKMQ (reference sequence). This CDR3 is built from 16 residues. CDR3 region: CASSLFRLADYNEQYF. DNA for the CDR3: TGTGCCAGCAGCTTATTCCGGCTAGCGGACTACAATGAGCAGTACTTC.

This clonotype was seen at least ten times. The rearrangement joins TRBV29-1 to TRBJ1-1; the D gene is possibly TRBD1 (5 bases). Germline V CDR1 and CDR2: SQVTM, ANQGSEA. This CDR3 contains 13 residues. V was pared by 5 bases and J by 5 bases, with 15 bases between. In nucleotides, the CDR3 is TGCAGCGTTAAGGAGGGGTCAGGGACTGAAGCTTTCTTT. As protein: CSVKEGSGTEAFF. The full variable domain, with the rest looked up from reference TRBV29-1 and TRBJ1-1, is SAVISQKPSRDICQRGTSLTIQCQVDSQVTMMFWYRQQPGQSLTLIATANQGSEATYESGFVIDKFPISRPNLTFSTLTVSNMSPEDSSIYLCSVKEGSGTEAFFGQGTRLTVV.